These 32 T cell receptor beta chains were all obtained from the same sample, sequenced in a study. Amplification of TRBV12-4/TRBJ1-2 clonotypes used adaptor-ligated barcode primers. TCRdb recomputed calls from the multiplex PCR reads with MiXCR, one row per CDR3 protein. The table includes about 820 distinct CDR3 sequences, approximately 25% detected once. Treg sorting used a CD4+CD25+CD127-/low gate. Sequenced sample: Tregs sorted from blood. The source is a female donor with breast cancer.

Relative to its sample, this clonotype is medium-sized. The chain links TRBV12-3 or TRBV12-4 to TRBJ1-2, with D unclear. V was clipped by 2 bases and J by 6 bases, with 7 bases between them. This CDR3 has 12 residues. CDR3 sequence reads: CASSLQSDGYTF. The CDR3 DNA follows: TGTGCCAGCAGTTTACAATCAGATGGCTACACCTTC.

This clonotype is large. The chain uses TRBV12-3 or TRBV12-4 and TRBJ1-2; TRBD1 matches at 10 bases. The CDR3 extends over 13 amino acids. V lost 8 bases, J lost 5 bases, and 5 bases stayed unmatched. The CDR3 DNA is TGTGCCAGCTCCGGGACAGGGGCTTATGGCTACACCTTC. It specifies CASSGTGAYGYTF.

This chain uses TRBV12-3 or TRBV12-4 with TRBJ1-2, with 7 bases matching TRBD1. The CDR3 is made up of 13 amino acids. J lost 7 bases, V lost 9 bases, and 11 bases had no gene match. CDR3 in amino acids: CASETGLVGGYTF. In DNA, the CDR3 is TGTGCCAGTGAGACAGGGTTAGTGGGTGGCTACACCTTC.

In its sample, this clonotype ranks as medium-sized (0.01 to 0.1%). This rearrangement joins TRBV12-3 or TRBV12-4 to TRBJ1-2; the D is unclear. Trimming pared 8 bases from V and 3 bases from J, leaving 7 bases between. CDR3 length: 11 residues. The CDR3 here is CASGVDYGYTF. DNA for the CDR3: TGTGCCAGCGGAGTGGACTATGGCTACACCTTC.

The chain joins TRBV12-3 or TRBV12-4 to TRBJ1-2; D call uncertain. Trimming cost V 8 bases and J 2 bases, with 6 bases left between them. The CDR3 consists of 11 residues. The CDR3 DNA follows: TGTGCCAGCTCGCGGAACTATGGCTACACCTTC. Translating it yields CASSRNYGYTF.

This clonotype qualifies as large (0.1 to 1%). The chain is built from TRBV12-3 or TRBV12-4 and TRBJ1-2; the D gene is possibly TRBD1 (6 bases). This CDR3 contains 15 residues. Trimming pared 4 bases from V and 4 bases from J, leaving 16 bases between. Written as DNA, the CDR3 is TGTGCCAGCAGTTCCTGGACAGCGCCCATCTATGGCTACACCTTC. Amino acid sequence: CASSSWTAPIYGYTF.

By share, this clonotype counts as large. The chain has TRBV12-3 or TRBV12-4 and TRBJ1-2; a weak D match, TRBD1 (6 bases). Trimming stripped 4 bases from V and 7 bases from J, with 16 bases between. CDR3 length: 14 amino acids. The CDR3 loop is CASSSSGVSVGYTF. CDR3 sequence (DNA): TGTGCCAGCAGTTCCTCAGGGGTGAGTGTTGGCTACACCTTC.

Judged by abundance, this clonotype is large. J is TRBJ1-2 and V is TRBV12-3 or TRBV12-4; no reliable D call. CDR3 length: 11 residues. V was clipped by 6 bases and J by 2 bases, with 4 bases between them. The CDR3: CASRRNYGYTF. The CDR3 DNA is TGTGCCAGCAGACGAAACTATGGCTACACCTTC.

This clonotype is classed as large. The rearrangement links TRBV12-3 or TRBV12-4 to TRBJ1-2, with D uncertain. This CDR3 has 12 amino acids. The V gene lost 5 bases and the J gene lost 7 bases, with 11 bases spanning the gap. The CDR3 DNA reads as TGTGCCAGCAGTATCGGAGGTGCTGGCTACACCTTC. Protein: CASSIGGAGYTF.

J is TRBJ1-2 and V is TRBV12-3 or TRBV12-4; D is unresolved. This CDR3 contains 13 residues. V shed 4 bases and J shed 9 bases, with 15 bases lying between them. Written as DNA, the CDR3 is TGTGCCAGCAGTTACGACTCTCAGGCATGCTACACCTTC. It encodes CASSYDSQACYTF.

By its share, this clonotype is medium-sized. The chain links TRBV12-3 or TRBV12-4 to TRBJ1-2; D remains unclear. The V end lost 3 bases, the J end lost 3 bases, and 11 bases lay between the germline ends. The CDR3 contains 14 residues. CDR3 amino acids: CASSFLAGDYGYTF. CDR3 coding DNA: TGTGCCAGCAGTTTTCTGGCGGGCGACTATGGCTACACCTTC.

By its share, this clonotype is medium-sized. The rearrangement joins TRBV12-3 or TRBV12-4 to TRBJ1-2, with D possibly TRBD1 on 6 matching bases. This CDR3 region has 13 residues. The V end lost 3 bases, the J end lost 8 bases, and 13 bases lay between the germline ends. This chain's CDR3 is CASSFGDTWGYTF. The CDR3 DNA follows: TGTGCCAGCAGTTTCGGGGACACCTGGGGCTACACCTTC.

The V and J genes are TRBV12-3 or TRBV12-4 and TRBJ1-2, with TRBD1 matching over 9 bases. CDR3 length: 14 residues. J lost 7 bases, V lost 5 bases, and 8 bases had no gene match. The CDR3 is CASSAGTGYFGYTF. The CDR3 region has the DNA TGTGCCAGCAGTGCCGGGACAGGGTATTTTGGCTACACCTTC.

This clonotype is deemed medium-sized (0.01 to 0.1%). The rearrangement links TRBV12-3 or TRBV12-4 to TRBJ1-2; possibly TRBD1 for D (5 bases). This CDR3 region has 12 residues. The V gene lost 10 bases and the J gene lost 5 bases, with 14 bases spanning the gap. CDR3 sequence reads: CATGHPSYGYTF. The CDR3 DNA reads as TGTGCCACCGGACACCCTAGTTATGGCTACACCTTC.

By proportion, this clonotype is medium-sized. V gene TRBV12-3 or TRBV12-4 combines with J gene TRBJ1-2; possibly TRBD1 for D (6 bases). The V gene lost 6 bases and the J gene lost 3 bases, with 17 bases spanning the gap. This CDR3 is 15 amino acids long. The CDR3 protein is CASRTGTPGHYGYTF. Written as DNA, the CDR3 is TGTGCCAGCAGAACCGGGACACCCGGTCACTATGGCTACACCTTC.

Within the sample, this clonotype is large. The V and J genes are TRBV12-3 or TRBV12-4 and TRBJ1-2; 8 bases match TRBD1. The CDR3 spans 11 residues. Germline trimming cut 11 bases from V and 6 bases from J; bases unmatched to any gene: 5. The CDR3 DNA sequence: TGTGCCGTAGGACAGGGACATGGCTACACCTTC. It is translated as CAVGQGHGYTF.

The chain links TRBV12-3 or TRBV12-4 to TRBJ1-2; no definite D call. The CDR3 extends over 14 amino acids. Trimming left V 3 bases short and J 4 bases short, with 12 bases between. CDR3: CASSFLGNSYGYTF. CDR3 DNA: TGTGCCAGCAGTTTCCTCGGGAATAGCTATGGCTACACCTTC.

By share, this clonotype counts as medium-sized. This chain uses TRBV12-3 or TRBV12-4 with TRBJ1-2; 7 bases agree with TRBD1. V shed 7 bases, J shed 7 bases, and the junction held 9 bases outside the gene matches. The CDR3 has 13 residues. This CDR3 is CASTSTGVSGYTF. The CDR3 nucleotides are TGTGCCAGCACATCTACAGGGGTCTCTGGCTACACCTTC.

By proportion, this clonotype is medium-sized. The CDR3 spells CASSYKSGQLNGYTF. DNA for the CDR3: TGTGCCAGCAGTTACAAATCGGGACAGTTAAATGGCTACACCTTC. The J gene is TRBJ1-2, the V gene TRBV12-3 or TRBV12-4; 7 bases agree with TRBD1. With V trimmed by 4 bases and J by 6 bases, 11 bases remained unmatched. This CDR3 has 15 amino acids.

This clonotype ranks as medium-sized (0.01 to 0.1%). The chain is built from TRBV12-3 or TRBV12-4 and TRBJ1-2, with no clear D. CDR3 size: 16 residues. V was shortened by 6 bases and J by 4 bases, with 21 bases between the two germline ends. CDR3 residues: CASRPSGGGSLYGYTF. CDR3 nucleotides: TGTGCCAGCAGGCCCTCCGGCGGTGGATCTCTCTATGGCTACACCTTC.

By sample share, this clonotype is large (0.1 to 1%). This sequence joins TRBV12-3 or TRBV12-4 and TRBJ1-2; 10 nucleotides agree with TRBD1. This CDR3 has 15 residues. The J segment lost 4 bases and the V segment lost 6 bases, leaving 8 bases of the junction unmatched. This chain's CDR3 is CASSPDRDRGYGYTF. CDR3 in DNA: TGTGCCAGCAGCCCCGACCGGGACAGGGGCTATGGCTACACCTTC.

This chain uses TRBV12-3 or TRBV12-4 with TRBJ1-2, with 9 nucleotides matching TRBD1. After removal of 3 bases from V and 5 bases from J, the junction contained 4 bases not matched to a gene. The CDR3 is 14 amino acids. CDR3 sequence: CASSFRTGAYGYTF. The CDR3 nucleotides are TGTGCCAGCAGTTTCCGGACAGGGGCATATGGCTACACCTTC.

This clonotype counts as large. This sequence joins TRBV12-3 or TRBV12-4 and TRBJ1-2, with D perhaps matching TRBD1 (5 bases). CDR3 length equals 13 residues. Trimming stripped 6 bases from V and 10 bases from J, with 18 bases between. The CDR3 bases are TGTGCCAGCAGGCAGGGTGTCGTAGGGGACTACACCTTC. Amino acids: CASRQGVVGDYTF.

This clonotype has only a few counts. The gene calls are TRBV12-3 or TRBV12-4 and TRBJ1-2; no definite D call. The CDR3 contains 13 residues. Deletions cut 4 bases from V and 3 bases from J, with 9 bases between. The CDR3 loop is CASSYEADYGYTF. As DNA, the CDR3 is TGTGCCAGCAGTTATGAGGCGGACTATGGCTACACCTTC.

In this sample, this clonotype is medium-sized (0.01 to 0.1%). The genes are TRBV12-3 or TRBV12-4 and TRBJ1-2, with 9 bases lining up with TRBD1. The CDR3 consists of 18 residues. Losses at the gene ends were 10 bases for V and 0 bases for J; bases not matched to a gene: 18. CDR3 DNA sequence: TGTGCCATTTTGGGTGCTCCGGGACAGGGTGCCTCTAACTATGGCTACACCTTC. The encoded protein is CAILGAPGQGASNYGYTF.

By proportion, this clonotype is large. This chain uses TRBV12-3 or TRBV12-4 with TRBJ1-2; 7 positions agree with TRBD1. The CDR3 totals 13 residues. V shed 6 bases, J shed 6 bases, and the junction held 7 bases outside the gene matches. The CDR3: CASSRTGAHGYTF. The CDR3 region has the DNA TGTGCCAGCAGCCGTACAGGGGCCCATGGCTACACCTTC.

By proportion, this clonotype is medium-sized. The chain has TRBV12-3 or TRBV12-4 and TRBJ1-2, with D hard to call. This CDR3 contains 14 residues. V shed 5 bases and J shed 2 bases, with 12 bases lying between them. In nucleotides, the CDR3 is TGTGCCAGCAGTCTTAGTACATCAAACTATGGCTACACCTTC. Translating it yields CASSLSTSNYGYTF.

By proportion, this clonotype is large (0.1 to 1%). This chain connects TRBV12-3 or TRBV12-4 to TRBJ1-2; D is possibly TRBD1 (6 bases). CDR3 length equals 18 residues. The V end was cut by 5 bases, the J end by 0 bases, with 22 bases between. The chain's CDR3 is CASSLRGRESATNYGYTF. CDR3 nucleotide sequence: TGTGCCAGCAGTCTCAGGGGACGAGAATCCGCAACTAACTATGGCTACACCTTC.

The chain is built from TRBV12-3 or TRBV12-4 and TRBJ1-2; D remains ambiguous. The CDR3 consists of 14 residues. V was clipped by 5 bases and J by 0 bases, with 10 bases between them. The chain's CDR3 is CASSTGSANYGYTF. The CDR3 DNA is TGTGCCAGCAGTACCGGGTCCGCTAACTATGGCTACACCTTC.

The V and J genes are TRBV12-3 or TRBV12-4 and TRBJ1-2; D ambiguous. This CDR3 is 12 amino acids long. Trimming cost V 3 bases and J 5 bases, with 7 bases left between them. The CDR3 DNA reads TGTGCCAGCAGTTTCAGGCAGTATGGCTACACCTTC. Its translation is CASSFRQYGYTF.

The chain joins TRBV12-3 or TRBV12-4 to TRBJ1-2, with TRBD1 identical over 7 bases. This CDR3 is built from 14 residues. J lost 3 bases, V lost 6 bases, and 7 bases had no gene match. CDR3 bases: TGTGCCAGCAGCTCCCGGACAGGCGACTATGGCTACACCTTC. Translation gives CASSSRTGDYGYTF.

The gene calls are TRBV12-3 or TRBV12-4 and TRBJ1-2, with a possible D match to TRBD1 (6 bases). CDR3 size: 16 residues. V was trimmed by 6 bases and J by 6 bases, leaving 23 bases between them. DNA for the CDR3: TGTGCCAGCAGGAAACAGGGTTATCGCGCGTCAGATGGCTACACCTTC. The encoded protein is CASRKQGYRASDGYTF.